The clone carrying this TCR beta chain was found many times. The target antigen is unknown. Time point: persistent/refractory GD, antithyroid drugs over 5 years with positive TRAb. RNA from PBMCs was the source of the TCR library. This sample was taken from a study of regulatory T cells in long-lasting Graves disease. Findings and caveats of the study: Reduced TCR diversity was observed in persistent Graves' patients versus newly diagnosed patients. Favoring TRBV28, TRBJ1-2 and TRBJ2-5 was a feature seen in persistent disease.

CDR3 size: 12 residues. CDR1 and CDR2 (germline): DFQATT, SNEGSKA (reference sequence). Trimming cost V 0 bases and J 6 bases, with 8 bases left between them. Arm-PCR of CDR3 regions with iRepertoire HTBI primers generated TCR beta libraries. Authors' data handling: From all samples, identification returned over 11 TRBJ and just over 60 TRBV segments. Using its own MiXCR run on the multiplex PCR reads, TCRdb lists one record per CDR3 protein. TCRdb, not the authors, supplied the V and J calls. The table lists 600,000 to 850,000 distinct CDR3 sequences, 30% of them singletons. The J gene is TRBJ1-1, the V gene TRBV20-1; D unclear. The source material was peripheral blood mononuclear cells (PBMCs), sampled when the disease was refractory, from a patient treated with antithyroid drugs. The TCR was taken from a female donor with Graves disease. The CDR3 is CSARDVDPEAFF. CDR3 coding DNA: TGCAGTGCTAGAGATGTTGATCCTGAAGCTTTCTTT.